This passage covers 29 T cell receptor beta chains from one sample sequenced in a study of CD8+ T cells in alopecia areata. Treatment reported: oral pan-JAK inhibitor, 5-10 mg twice daily. cDNA serving as the sequencing template came from extracted, reverse transcribed RNA. Assay used: immunoSEQ multiplex PCR; TCRdb lists only in-frame clones, some missing. The sample shows about 120,000 clones, 53% of them seen only once. This specimen consisted of CD4+ T cells sorted from blood, obtained at week 4, from a patient treated with tofacitinib. Source of these receptors: a human donor with alopecia areata.

The V call is TRBV25-1, the J call TRBJ2-1; either TRBD1 or TRBD2 may supply D (5 bases each). The CDR3 loop spans 14 amino acids. Between the trimmed V and J ends, which lost 5 bases and 9 bases, there was a span of 17 bases. Germline V gene sequence: CDR1 MGHDK, CDR2 SYGVNS. CDR3 protein: CASSSWAGSTEQFF. The CDR3 DNA reads TGTGCCAGCAGTTCCTGGGCAGGGAGCACTGAGCAGTTCTTC. The full variable domain, completed using reference TRBV25-1 and TRBJ2-1, is EADIYQTPRYLVIGTGKKITLECSQTMGHDKMYWYQQDPGMELHLIHYSYGVNSTEKGDLSSESTVSRIRTEHFPLTLESARPSHTSQYLCASSSWAGSTEQFFGPGTRLTVL.

The chain recombines TRBV11-2 with TRBJ2-7; 7 positions agree with TRBD2. V lost 3 bases, J lost 5 bases, and 10 bases stayed unmatched. The CDR3 has 15 residues. Looked up from germline, CDR1 is SGHAT and CDR2 is FQNNGV. The CDR3 loop is CASSLRGGGRHEQYF. The CDR3 nucleotides read TGTGCCAGCAGCTTGCGGGGCGGGGGACGCCACGAGCAGTACTTC.

The chain recombines TRBV29-1 with TRBJ2-6, with a tentative D call TRBD1 (6 bases). The CDR3 spans 15 residues. The germline CDR1 and CDR2 sequences are SQVTM and ANQGSEA. Trimming took off 4 bases at V and 3 bases at J, with 13 bases between the two ends. The CDR3 DNA follows: TGCAGCGTTGGGCAGGGGAGCATTGGGGCCAACGTCCTGACTTTC. The encoded protein is CSVGQGSIGANVLTF.

The rearrangement uses TRBV30 and TRBJ2-2; 10 bases fit TRBD1. Looked up from germline, CDR1 is GTSNPN and CDR2 is SVGIG (reference sequence). The length of the CDR3 is 14 residues. V was pared by 5 bases and J by 6 bases, with 6 bases of the junction left unmatched. The DNA of the CDR3 is TGTGCCTGGCAGACAGGGGGCGCCTCCGGGGAGCTGTTTTTT. It encodes CAWQTGGASGELFF.

This clone has just a few counts. The chain links TRBV29-1 to TRBJ2-1, with a tentative D call TRBD1 (6 bases). This CDR3 comprises 14 residues. V shed 0 bases and J shed 5 bases, with 11 bases lying between them. Looked up from germline, CDR1 is SQVTM and CDR2 is ANQGSEA. CDR3 DNA sequence: TGCAGCGTTGAAGATTGGCCAGGGGACAATGAGCAGTTCTTC. It translates to CSVEDWPGDNEQFF.

This clone was found a few times. The chain links TRBV11-2 to TRBJ2-3; 11 nucleotides match TRBD2. The CDR3 is 16 amino acids. Germline CDR1 reads SGHAT; CDR2 reads FQNNGV. V gave up 5 bases and J gave up 2 bases; unmatched junction bases: 6. CDR3 DNA sequence: TGTGCCAGCAGCATTACTAGCGGGGGAGTCACAGATACGCAGTATTTT. Encoded protein: CASSITSGGVTDTQYF.

The chain uses TRBV6-1 and TRBJ2-1; the D gene is possibly TRBD2 (6 bases). This CDR3 spans 16 amino acids. Germline CDR1 and CDR2: MNHNS and SASEGT. The V and J ends lost 4 bases and 4 bases respectively, with 17 bases between them. The CDR3 protein is CASSVRGGRRYNEQFF. The CDR3 region has the DNA TGTGCCAGCAGTGTGCGGGGAGGCAGGAGGTACAATGAGCAGTTCTTC.

This clone was seen a few times. The gene calls are TRBV2 and TRBJ2-5; D may be TRBD1 or TRBD2 (5 bases each). V dropped 4 bases and J dropped 2 bases, with 14 bases sitting between them. This CDR3 spans 15 amino acids. CDR1 and CDR2 from the germline V gene are SNHLY and FYNNEI. CDR3 in amino acids: CASSAERGAQETQYF. The CDR3 DNA is TGTGCCAGCAGTGCGGAGCGAGGGGCGCAAGAGACCCAGTACTTC. Filled out from reference TRBV2 and TRBJ2-5, the complete variable domain reads EPEVTQTPSHQVTQMGQEVILRCVPISNHLYFYWYRQILGQKVEFLVSFYNNEISEKSEIFDDQFSVERPDGSNFTLKIRSTKLEDSAMYFCASSAERGAQETQYFGPGTRLLVL.

The V and J genes are TRBV9 and TRBJ2-6; D is unresolved. Trimming took 1 base from V and 0 from J, leaving 8 bases between them. The CDR3 has 16 amino acids. The germline V gene encodes CDR1 SGDLS and CDR2 YYNGEE. The CDR3 DNA sequence: TGTGCCAGCAGCGTATTGCCTAGCTCTGGGGCCAACGTCCTGACTTTC. Translated: CASSVLPSSGANVLTF.

This chain joins TRBV27 and TRBJ1-1; D possibly corresponds to TRBD1 (5 bases). Looked up from germline, CDR1 is MNHEY and CDR2 is SMNVEV (reference sequence). The CDR3 contains 15 residues. Trimming shortened V by 4 bases and J by 1 base, and 13 bases separated the two germline ends. CDR3 sequence (DNA): TGTGCCAGCAGTTCGGGGGTGGGGTCGAACACTGAAGCTTTCTTT. It translates to CASSSGVGSNTEAFF.

J is TRBJ1-3 and V is TRBV30; TRBD1 is a possible D gene (5 bases). Deletions cut 0 bases from V and 2 bases from J, with 5 bases between. CDR1 is GTSNPN and CDR2 is SVGIG in the germline V gene (reference sequence). CDR3 length: 13 amino acids. CDR3 coding DNA: TGTGCCTGGAGTGTGACAGCTGGAAACACCATATATTTT. Encoded protein: CAWSVTAGNTIYF.

The chain uses TRBV9 and TRBJ1-4; D is unclear. V gave up 0 bases and J gave up 4 bases, with 7 bases separating them. From germline, CDR1 is SGDLS and CDR2 YYNGEE. The CDR3 covers 14 residues. Here the CDR3 reads CASSVGRSNEKLFF. The CDR3 coding sequence is TGTGCCAGCAGCGTAGGCAGAAGTAATGAAAAACTGTTTTTT.

CDR3 DNA: TGCGCCAGCAGCCAGGGACTAGCGACCACAGATACGCAGTATTTT. Protein: CASSQGLATTDTQYF. This chain links TRBV5-1 with TRBJ2-3; 10 nucleotides match TRBD2. The germline V gene has CDR1 SGHRS and CDR2 YFSETQ. V was clipped by 4 bases and J by 2 bases; unmatched bases: 4. This CDR3 spans 15 amino acids.

V gene TRBV6-5 combines with J gene TRBJ2-5; unclear D gene. Trimming pared 0 bases from V and 5 bases from J, leaving 13 bases between. The CDR3 contains 15 residues. Germline-derived CDR1 and CDR2 are MNHEY and SVGAGI. The CDR3 sequence is CASSYSITITETQYF. In DNA, the CDR3 is TGTGCCAGCAGTTACTCGATAACCATTACGGAGACCCAGTACTTC.

The genes are TRBV10-3 and TRBJ2-2, with 8 bases fitting TRBD1. The trim removed 6 bases at V and 1 base at J, leaving 7 bases unmatched. CDR1 is ENHRY and CDR2 is SYGVKD in the germline V gene. The CDR3 runs to 16 residues. The CDR3 sequence is CAIRRPGTGNTGELFF. The CDR3 nucleotides read TGTGCCATCAGGCGTCCCGGGACAGGGAACACCGGGGAGCTGTTTTTT.

The chain uses TRBV30 and TRBJ1-5; a weak D match, TRBD1 (6 bases). V was clipped by 2 bases and J by 5 bases, with 7 bases between them. Germline V lookup: CDR1 GTSNPN, CDR2 SVGIG (reference sequence). The CDR3 extends over 12 amino acids. The CDR3 region has the DNA TGTGCCTGGAGTCCAGGGGATCAGCCCCAGCATTTT. This translates into CAWSPGDQPQHF.

This clone occurred a few times. The rearrangement joins TRBV29-1 to TRBJ1-4; D gene unclear. Deletions cut 7 bases from V and 8 bases from J, with 11 bases between. Germline loops: CDR1 SQVTM, CDR2 ANQGSEA. The CDR3 spans 11 residues. The CDR3 reads CSGGDNEKLFF. Here the CDR3 DNA reads TGCAGCGGAGGTGACAACGAAAAACTGTTTTTT.

The rearrangement links TRBV11-1 to TRBJ2-6; 8 bases map to TRBD1. The V gene's germline CDR1 is SGHAT and CDR2 FQDESV (reference sequence). V was pared by 0 bases and J by 2 bases, with 6 bases of the junction left unmatched. The CDR3 has 18 amino acids. The CDR3 reads CASSLAGTGRAGANVLTF. In DNA, the CDR3 is TGTGCCAGCAGCTTAGCGGGGACAGGAAGGGCTGGGGCCAACGTCCTGACTTTC.

CDR3 protein: CASAIDRGAYGYTF. The CDR3 DNA sequence: TGTGCCAGTGCTATCGACAGGGGTGCCTATGGCTACACCTTC. The V gene is TRBV19, the J gene TRBJ1-2, with 8 nucleotides matching TRBD1. This CDR3 region has 14 residues. The V segment lost 8 bases and the J segment 4 bases; nucleotides outside the gene matches: 9. Per the germline V gene, CDR1 is LNHDA and CDR2 is SQIVND (reference sequence).

The genes are TRBV27 and TRBJ2-7, with 8 bases aligning to TRBD1. Germline CDR1 MNHEY, CDR2 SMNVEV (reference sequence). V shed 3 bases and J 2 bases; nucleotides not matched to a gene: 12. The CDR3 loop spans 17 amino acids. CDR3 sequence: CASSFGPGTGSTYEQYF. CDR3 sequence (DNA): TGTGCCAGCAGTTTCGGTCCCGGGACAGGTAGCACCTACGAGCAGTACTTC.

CDR3 nucleotide sequence: TGTGCCAGCAGCGTAGATTGGAGAAGGGGTGAAAAACTGTTTTTT. Translated, it gives CASSVDWRRGEKLFF. This chain connects TRBV9 to TRBJ1-4; the D gene is possibly TRBD1 (5 bases). Germline V gives CDR1 SGDLS, CDR2 YYNGEE. CDR3 length equals 15 residues. The V and J ends lost 0 bases and 7 bases respectively, with 13 bases between them.

This chain uses TRBV4-1 with TRBJ1-1; D is unresolved. The germline V and J ends were trimmed by 5 bases and 3 bases, with 13 bases remaining between them. Looked up from germline, CDR1 is MGHRA and CDR2 is YSYEKL. The CDR3 is made up of 14 amino acids. CDR3 bases: TGCGCCAGCAGCACCCCATCGAAATACACTGAAGCTTTCTTT. It specifies CASSTPSKYTEAFF.

This clone turned up a few times. The V call is TRBV5-1, the J call TRBJ2-1; D gene uncertain. The CDR3 totals 14 residues. Germline lookup yields CDR1 SGHRS and CDR2 YFSETQ. Trimming removed 3 bases at V and 7 bases at J, with 14 bases between. DNA for the CDR3: TGCGCCAGCAGCTCGAAGACCGTCACTAATGAGCAGTTCTTC. Translating it yields CASSSKTVTNEQFF.

The chain uses TRBV29-1 and TRBJ1-1; perhaps TRBD1 as D (6 bases). V lost 4 bases, J lost 1 base, and 13 bases lay in between. Germline V gene sequence: CDR1 SQVTM, CDR2 ANQGSEA. This CDR3 region has 14 residues. Here the CDR3 reads CSVALQGRNTEAFF. The CDR3 bases are TGCAGCGTTGCCCTCCAGGGGCGGAACACTGAAGCTTTCTTT.

Concerning this clone: Mismatch with germline at one junction end may stem from a read error. The rearrangement uses TRBV7-7 and TRBJ2-3; D is unresolved. This CDR3 has 13 amino acids. Per the germline V gene, CDR1 is SSHAT and CDR2 is FNYEAQ (reference sequence). The CDR3 region is CASSLYNTDTQYF. The CDR3 DNA reads as TGTGCTAGCAGCCTATACAACACAGATACGCAGTATTTT.

The CDR3 nucleotides read TGCGCCAGCAGCCCGTCAACGACGGTGGGGGCAGATACGCAGTATTTT. Translation gives CASSPSTTVGADTQYF. V is TRBV5-1 and J is TRBJ2-3, with D perhaps TRBD1 or TRBD2 (5 bases each). Germline assignment: CDR1 SGHRS and CDR2 YFSETQ. The CDR3 loop spans 16 amino acids. Trimming cost V 4 bases and J 4 bases, with 19 bases left between them.

This clone was seen a handful of times. The chain couples TRBV7-9 to TRBJ2-2, with a possible D match to TRBD1 (5 bases). The germline CDR1 and CDR2 sequences are SEHNR and FQNEAQ (reference sequence). The V and J ends lost 3 bases and 7 bases respectively, with 15 bases between them. The CDR3 is 15 residues long. CDR3 sequence reads: CASSLAGIGNGELFF. CDR3 coding DNA: TGTGCCAGCAGCTTGGCAGGGATCGGTAACGGGGAGCTGTTTTTT. Full variable domain (remainder filled in from reference TRBV7-9 and TRBJ2-2): DTGVSQNPRHKITKRGQNVTFRCDPISEHNRLYWYRQTLGQGPEFLTYFQNEAQLEKSRLLSDRFSAERPKGSFSTLEIQRTEQGDSAMYLCASSLAGIGNGELFFGEGSRLTVL.

This rearrangement joins TRBV30 to TRBJ1-2; D remains ambiguous. V was shortened by 0 bases and J by 5 bases, with 10 bases between the two germline ends. CDR1 GTSNPN and CDR2 SVGIG come from the germline V gene (reference sequence). The CDR3 is made up of 13 amino acids. The CDR3: CAWSVMEGYGYTF. In DNA, the CDR3 is TGTGCCTGGAGTGTAATGGAGGGATATGGCTACACCTTC. Together with reference TRBV30 and TRBJ1-2, the CDR3 gives the full variable domain: SQTIHQWPATLVQPVGSPLSLECTVEGTSNPNLYWYRQAAGRGLQLLFYSVGIGQISSEVPQNLSASRPQDRQFILSSKKLLLSDSGFYLCAWSVMEGYGYTFGSGTRLTVV.

Points on this clone: In the same sample, other DNA sequences code for this CDR3. This sequence joins TRBV6-5 and TRBJ1-1, with D uncertain. Germline V gives CDR1 MNHEY, CDR2 SVGAGI. This CDR3 is 11 amino acids long. Trimming removed 8 bases at V and 1 base at J, with 5 bases between. The CDR3 DNA is TGTGCCAGCCGGGGGAACACTGAAGCTTTCTTT. Its translation: CASRGNTEAFF.